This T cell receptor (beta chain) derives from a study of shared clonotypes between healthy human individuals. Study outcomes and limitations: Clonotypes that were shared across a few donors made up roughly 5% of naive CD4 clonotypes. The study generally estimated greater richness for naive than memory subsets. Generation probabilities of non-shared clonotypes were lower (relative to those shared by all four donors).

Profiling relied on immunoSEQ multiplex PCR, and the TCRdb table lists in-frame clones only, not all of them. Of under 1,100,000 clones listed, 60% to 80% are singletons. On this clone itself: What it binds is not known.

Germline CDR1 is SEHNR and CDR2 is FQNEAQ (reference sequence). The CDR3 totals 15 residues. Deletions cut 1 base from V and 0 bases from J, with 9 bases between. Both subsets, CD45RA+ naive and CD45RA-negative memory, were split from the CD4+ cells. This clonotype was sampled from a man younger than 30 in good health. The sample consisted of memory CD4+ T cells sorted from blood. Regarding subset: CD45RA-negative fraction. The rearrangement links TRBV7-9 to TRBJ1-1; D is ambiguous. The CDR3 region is CASSLGPTLNTEAFF. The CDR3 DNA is TGTGCCAGCAGCTTAGGCCCTACATTGAACACTGAAGCTTTCTTT.